This T cell receptor (beta chain) was profiled in a study of shared clonotypes between healthy human individuals. Produced via immunoSEQ multiplex PCR; TCRdb's table is partial and in-frame only. The profile shows 950,000 to 1,200,000 clones, roughly 80% of them singletons. About this clone: Its antigen remains unknown.

V dropped 1 base and J dropped 5; count of bases not matched to a gene: 9. Germline CDR1 SGHAT, CDR2 FQNNGV. The CDR3 runs 16 residues. Study-level points and caveats: Only blood underwent sampling, and tissue repertoires likely differ.

The TCR sequence derives from a young man in good health. Some clones in this sample may be carry-over from other donors' samples. The J gene is TRBJ1-1, the V gene TRBV11-2, with TRBD1 matching over 8 bases. Sequenced input: memory CD4+ T cells from PBMCs. As to subset: CD45RA-negative fraction. CDR3 in DNA: TGTGCCAGCAGCTTAGGTGACAGGGGATGGAAGACTGAAGCTTTCTTT. Amino acid sequence: CASSLGDRGWKTEAFF.